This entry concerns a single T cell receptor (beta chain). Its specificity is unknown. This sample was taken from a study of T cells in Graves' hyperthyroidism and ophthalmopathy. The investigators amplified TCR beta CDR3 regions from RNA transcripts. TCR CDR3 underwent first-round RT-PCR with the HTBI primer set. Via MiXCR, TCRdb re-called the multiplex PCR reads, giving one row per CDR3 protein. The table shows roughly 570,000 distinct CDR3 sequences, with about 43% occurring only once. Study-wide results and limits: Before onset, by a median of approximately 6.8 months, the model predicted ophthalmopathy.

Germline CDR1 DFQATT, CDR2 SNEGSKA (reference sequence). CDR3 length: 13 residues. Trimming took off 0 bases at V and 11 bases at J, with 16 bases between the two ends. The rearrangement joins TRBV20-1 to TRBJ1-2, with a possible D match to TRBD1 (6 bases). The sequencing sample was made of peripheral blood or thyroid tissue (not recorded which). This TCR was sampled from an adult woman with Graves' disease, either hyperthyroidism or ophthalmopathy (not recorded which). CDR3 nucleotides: TGCAGTGCTAGAGACACAGGGAGTAGAGGTTACACCTTC. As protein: CSARDTGSRGYTF.